These 20 T cell receptor beta chains were all obtained from the same sample, sequenced in a study of blood T cell repertoires in COVID-19. This table comes from immunoSEQ multiplex PCR, and its TCRdb copy is limited to in-frame clones, with some not included. This table holds 110,000 to 150,000 clones, under 90% found once. Sequencing was performed on peripheral blood. The receptors shown here come from a human donor in a cohort sampled during active COVID-19.

The chain employs TRBV7-2 and TRBJ1-5; D is perhaps TRBD1 (5 bases). Germline loops: CDR1 SGHTA, CDR2 FQGNSA. The CDR3 runs 15 residues. Trimming took off 2 bases at V and 1 base at J, with 9 bases between the two ends. The CDR3 reads CASSLRTGSNQPQHF. Written as DNA, the CDR3 is TGTGCCAGCAGCTTACGTACAGGCAGCAATCAGCCCCAGCATTTT.

This clone was counted a single time. The chain recombines TRBV5-1 with TRBJ2-3, with D unresolved. CDR1 and CDR2 (germline): SGHRS, YFSETQ. V shed 2 bases and J shed 8 bases, with 9 bases lying between them. The length of the CDR3 is 12 residues. CDR3 region: CASSFVAGTQYF. DNA for the CDR3: TGCGCCAGCAGCTTTGTAGCCGGTACGCAGTATTTT.

The J gene is TRBJ2-2, the V gene TRBV24-1; unclear D gene. Trimming took off 7 bases at V and 1 base at J, with 6 bases between the two ends. In germline, CDR1 is KGHDR, CDR2 SFDVKD. This CDR3 has 13 residues. CDR3 protein: CATRTGNTGELFF. CDR3 nucleotide sequence: TGTGCCACCAGGACGGGGAACACCGGGGAGCTGTTTTTT.

The chain recombines TRBV4-2 with TRBJ1-2; 10 nucleotides match TRBD1. Germline V gives CDR1 LGHNA, CDR2 YNFKEQ. CDR3 length equals 17 residues. V was clipped by 4 bases and J by 7 bases; unmatched bases: 15. The CDR3 DNA reads TGTGCCAGCAGCCCCGGGACAGGGGCAAGTTTTCCGCTTGGCTACACCTTC. Its translation is CASSPGTGASFPLGYTF.

The gene calls are TRBV5-1 and TRBJ2-3; TRBD1 matches 9 bases. The ends lost 1 base at V and 3 bases at J; junction bases unmatched: 6. CDR3 length equals 16 residues. Germline V CDR1 and CDR2: SGHRS, YFSETQ. DNA for the CDR3: TGCGCCAGCAGCTTGTCCGGGACAGGGAATACAGATACGCAGTATTTT. Its translation: CASSLSGTGNTDTQYF.

The chain couples TRBV6-6 to TRBJ1-5; D perhaps matches TRBD1 (6 bases). V was shortened by 8 bases and J by 12 bases, with 20 bases between the two germline ends. This CDR3 has 13 residues. The germline V gene has CDR1 MNHNY and CDR2 SVGAGI (reference sequence). The CDR3 DNA follows: TGTGCCAGCCGGGCCGGGACAATCCGTGTCCAGCATTTT. Translated, it gives CASRAGTIRVQHF.

This rearrangement joins TRBV4-1 to TRBJ2-1; 14 nucleotides match TRBD2. This CDR3 is built from 17 residues. Germline loops: CDR1 MGHRA, CDR2 YSYEKL. V gave up 2 bases and J gave up 7 bases; unmatched junction bases: 7. Here the CDR3 reads CASSQSTGTSGRNEQFF. The CDR3 nucleotides are TGCGCCAGCAGCCAATCTACCGGGACTAGCGGGAGAAATGAGCAGTTCTTC.

This chain joins TRBV9 and TRBJ2-7, with TRBD1 identical over 9 bases. CDR1 and CDR2 from the germline V gene are SGDLS and YYNGEE. The CDR3 covers 13 residues. The V and J ends lost 3 bases and 3 bases, in that order; junction bases with no gene match: 1. CDR3: CASSGQGDYEQYF. For the CDR3, the DNA is TGTGCCAGCAGCGGACAGGGGGACTACGAGCAGTACTTC.

This chain connects TRBV28 to TRBJ2-6; 9 bases map to TRBD2. CDR1 is MDHEN, CDR2 SYDVKM, per germline. V lost 0 bases and J lost 3; bases outside the gene matches: 6. The CDR3 consists of 18 residues. Here the CDR3 reads CASSLWVAGVNGANVLTF. The DNA for the CDR3 is TGTGCCAGCAGTTTATGGGTAGCGGGAGTAAATGGGGCCAACGTCCTGACTTTC. The full variable domain, completed using reference TRBV28 and TRBJ2-6, is DVKVTQSSRYLVKRTGEKVFLECVQDMDHENMFWYRQDPGLGLRLIYFSYDVKMKEKGDIPEGYSVSREKKERFSLILESASTNQTSMYLCASSLWVAGVNGANVLTFGAGSRLTVL.

The V call is TRBV6-5, the J call TRBJ2-1; 8 nucleotides match TRBD1. Trimming removed 2 bases from V and 1 base from J; junction bases left unmatched: 1. The CDR3 runs 15 residues. CDR1 and CDR2 (germline): MNHEY, SVGAGI. The CDR3 DNA reads TGTGCCAGCAGTTACGACAGGGGTTCCTACAATGAGCAGTTCTTC. Residues: CASSYDRGSYNEQFF.

The V gene is TRBV18, the J gene TRBJ2-2, with a weak D call TRBD1 (6 bases). The CDR3 has 15 amino acids. From germline, CDR1 is KGHSH and CDR2 LQKENI. Trimming stripped 3 bases from V and 1 base from J, with 9 bases between. The DNA of the CDR3 is TGTGCCAGCTCACCGAGGACAGTGAACACCGGGGAGCTGTTTTTT. It yields the protein CASSPRTVNTGELFF. Filled out from reference TRBV18 and TRBJ2-2, the complete variable domain reads NAGVMQNPRHLVRRRGQEARLRCSPMKGHSHVYWYRQLPEEGLKFMVYLQKENIIDESGMPKERFSAEFPKEGPSILRIQQVVRGDSAAYFCASSPRTVNTGELFFGEGSRLTVL.

The table lists this clone with a count of one. The CDR3 protein is CASTRDRGRYNEQFF. The DNA for the CDR3 is TGTGCCAGCACCCGAGACAGGGGCCGGTACAATGAGCAGTTCTTC. V usage is TRBV28 and J usage is TRBJ2-1; TRBD1 agrees at 8 bases. The length of the CDR3 is 15 residues. With 7 bases clipped from V and 4 bases from J, the junction kept 9 bases outside the gene matches. The V gene's germline CDR1 is MDHEN and CDR2 SYDVKM.

The J gene is TRBJ1-1, the V gene TRBV6-2 or TRBV6-3, with TRBD1 identical over 9 bases. From germline, CDR1 is MNHEY and CDR2 SVGEGT. The CDR3 totals 14 residues. J was trimmed by 4 bases and V by 2 bases; bases with no gene match: 2. The CDR3 here is CASSYGQGTTEAFF. As DNA, the CDR3 is TGTGCCAGCAGTTACGGACAGGGGACCACTGAAGCTTTCTTT.

The chain carries TRBV6-2 or TRBV6-3 and TRBJ1-2, with TRBD1 identical over 9 bases. The CDR3 consists of 17 residues. V was clipped by 4 bases and J by 5 bases; unmatched bases: 14. Looked up from germline, CDR1 is MNHEY and CDR2 is SVGEGT. The CDR3 loop is CASSSHAGTGTGYGYTF. The CDR3 coding sequence is TGTGCCAGCAGTTCTCACGCCGGGACAGGGACGGGGTATGGCTACACCTTC.

This clone was found a few times. This chain joins TRBV7-2 and TRBJ1-1, with 7 positions matching TRBD1. The ends lost 6 bases at V and 8 bases at J; junction bases unmatched: 6. CDR1 and CDR2 from the germline V gene are SGHTA and FQGNSA. CDR3 length: 12 residues. CDR3 sequence reads: CASREQGQEAFF. CDR3 DNA: TGTGCCAGCAGAGAACAGGGGCAAGAAGCTTTCTTT.

The chain is built from TRBV7-2 and TRBJ1-5, with D uncertain. Trimming took 1 base from V and 6 from J, leaving 7 bases between them. The germline V gene encodes CDR1 SGHTA and CDR2 FQGNSA. The CDR3 consists of 13 residues. The CDR3 protein is CASSLVGGQPQHF. CDR3 DNA: TGTGCCAGCAGCTTAGTCGGCGGTCAGCCCCAGCATTTT.

The chain carries TRBV2 and TRBJ1-6; the D is unclear. Germline values: CDR1 SNHLY, CDR2 FYNNEI. This CDR3 contains 13 residues. V lost 2 bases to trimming and J lost 8 bases, with 7 bases between them. The CDR3: CASSETRDSPLHF. The DNA of the CDR3 is TGTGCCAGCAGTGAAACCCGGGATTCACCCCTCCACTTT.

The V gene is TRBV29-1, the J gene TRBJ2-1; 14 positions match TRBD2. The ends lost 6 bases at V and 8 bases at J; junction bases unmatched: 12. The CDR3 is 16 amino acids. Germline-derived CDR1 and CDR2 are SQVTM and ANQGSEA. The CDR3 sequence is CSVLGTSGSRRDEQFF. The CDR3 nucleotides are TGCAGCGTCCTAGGGACTAGCGGGAGTAGAAGAGATGAGCAGTTCTTC.

The count of this clone is one. V gene TRBV21-1 combines with J gene TRBJ2-7; the D call of TRBD1 is as the table states it, not checked on the DNA. TRBV21-1 has pseudogene status. The CDR3 has 19 amino acids. CDR3 loop: CASSKVPTGGANPFYEQYF. DNA of the CDR3: TGTGCCAGCAGCAAAGTTCCGACAGGGGGAGCGAACCCTTTCTACGAGCAGTACTTC.

The chain has TRBV18 and TRBJ1-2, with 10 positions matching TRBD1. V was clipped by 4 bases and J by 0 bases; unmatched bases: 5. From germline, CDR1 is KGHSH and CDR2 LQKENI. The CDR3 spans 16 residues. Here the CDR3 reads CASSRDRGLANYGYTF. The CDR3, as DNA: TGTGCCAGCTCACGGGACAGGGGATTAGCTAACTATGGCTACACCTTC.